This T cell receptor (beta chain) was identified during a study of CD8 T cells in Susac syndrome. This CDR3 spans 15 amino acids. V gave up 0 bases and J gave up 2 bases, with 11 bases separating them. Germline-derived CDR1 and CDR2 are MGHRA and YSYEKL. From blood CD8+ and CD4+ T cells, TCR beta sequences were generated. In contrast to the negatively isolated CD8+ and CD4+ T cells, TEMRA cells were FACS-enriched. Reverse transcription used roughly 0.5 to 1 ug RNA and random hexamers. An immunoSEQ multiplex PCR amplified TCR beta CDR3 over 54 Vbeta and 13 Jbeta. MiXCR, run by TCRdb on the immunoSEQ multiplex PCR reads, gives a single entry per CDR3 protein. The sample lists about 430,000 distinct CDR3 sequences, 75% to 90% occurring once. Comments on this clonotype: Antigen unknown.

Study conclusions and caveats: As the study acknowledged, the number of individuals in its TCR sequencing and HLA analysis was relatively small.

The source material was CD8+ T cells from PBMCs. The chain joins TRBV4-1 to TRBJ2-7, with D possibly TRBD2 on 5 matching bases. The sequence was obtained from a human donor with multiple sclerosis. In DNA form, the CDR3 reads TGCGCCAGCAGCCAAGAGAAATCCGGGGCCTACGAGCAGTACTTC. Amino acids: CASSQEKSGAYEQYF.